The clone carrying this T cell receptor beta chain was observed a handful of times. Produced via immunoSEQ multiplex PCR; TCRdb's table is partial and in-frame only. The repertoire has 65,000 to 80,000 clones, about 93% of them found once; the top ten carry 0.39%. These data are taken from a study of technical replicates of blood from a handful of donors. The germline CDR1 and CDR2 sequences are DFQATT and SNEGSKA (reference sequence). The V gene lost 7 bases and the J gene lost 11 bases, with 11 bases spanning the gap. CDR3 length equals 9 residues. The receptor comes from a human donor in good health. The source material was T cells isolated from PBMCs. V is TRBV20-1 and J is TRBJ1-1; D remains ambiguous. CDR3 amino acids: CSVEGGAFF. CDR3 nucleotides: TGCAGTGTTGAAGGCGGCGCTTTCTTT.